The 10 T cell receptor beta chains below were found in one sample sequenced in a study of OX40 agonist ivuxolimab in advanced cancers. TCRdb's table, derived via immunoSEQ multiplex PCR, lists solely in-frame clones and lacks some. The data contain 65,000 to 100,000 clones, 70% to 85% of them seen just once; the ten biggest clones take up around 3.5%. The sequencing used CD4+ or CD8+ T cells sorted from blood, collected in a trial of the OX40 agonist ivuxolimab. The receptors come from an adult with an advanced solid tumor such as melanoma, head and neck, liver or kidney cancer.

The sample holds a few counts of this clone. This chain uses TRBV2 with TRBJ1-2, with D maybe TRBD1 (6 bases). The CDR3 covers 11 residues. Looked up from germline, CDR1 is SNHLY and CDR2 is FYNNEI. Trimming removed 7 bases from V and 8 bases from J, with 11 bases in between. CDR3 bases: TGTGCCAGCAACAGGGTTAGCGGCTACACCTTC. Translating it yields CASNRVSGYTF.

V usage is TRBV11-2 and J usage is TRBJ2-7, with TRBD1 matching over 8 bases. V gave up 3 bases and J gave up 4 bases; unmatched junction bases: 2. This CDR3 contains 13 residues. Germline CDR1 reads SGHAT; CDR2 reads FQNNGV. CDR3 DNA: TGTGCCAGCAGCTTGGACAGGGCTTACGAGCAGTACTTC. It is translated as CASSLDRAYEQYF.

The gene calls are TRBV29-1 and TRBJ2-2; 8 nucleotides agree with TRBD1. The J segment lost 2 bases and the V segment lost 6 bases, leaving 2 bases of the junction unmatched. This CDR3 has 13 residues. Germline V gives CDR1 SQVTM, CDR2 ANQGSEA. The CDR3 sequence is CSVDRGNTGELFF. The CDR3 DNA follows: TGCAGCGTCGACAGGGGAAACACCGGGGAGCTGTTTTTT.

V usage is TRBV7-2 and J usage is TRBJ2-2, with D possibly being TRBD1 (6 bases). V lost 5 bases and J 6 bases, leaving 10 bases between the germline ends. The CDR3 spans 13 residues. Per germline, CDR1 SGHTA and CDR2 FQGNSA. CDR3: CASSPRQAGELFF. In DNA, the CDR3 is TGTGCCAGCAGCCCCCGACAGGCCGGGGAGCTGTTTTTT. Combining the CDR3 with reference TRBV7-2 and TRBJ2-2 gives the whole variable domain GAGVSQSPSNKVTEKGKDVELRCDPISGHTALYWYRQSLGQGLEFLIYFQGNSAPDKSGLPSDRFSAERTGGSVSTLTIQRTQQEDSAVYLCASSPRQAGELFFGEGSRLTVL.

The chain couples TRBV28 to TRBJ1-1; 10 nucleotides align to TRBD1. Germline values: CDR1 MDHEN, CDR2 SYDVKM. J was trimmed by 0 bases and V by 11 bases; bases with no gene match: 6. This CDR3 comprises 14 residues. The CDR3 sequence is CAGGQGDMNTEAFF. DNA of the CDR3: TGTGCCGGAGGACAGGGGGACATGAACACTGAAGCTTTCTTT.

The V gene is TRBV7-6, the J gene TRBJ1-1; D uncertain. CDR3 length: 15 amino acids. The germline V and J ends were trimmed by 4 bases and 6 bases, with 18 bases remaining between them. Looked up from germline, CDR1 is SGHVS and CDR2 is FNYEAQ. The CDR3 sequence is CASSSRIHAIAEAFF. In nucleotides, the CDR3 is TGTGCCAGCAGCTCAAGAATTCATGCAATCGCTGAAGCTTTCTTT.

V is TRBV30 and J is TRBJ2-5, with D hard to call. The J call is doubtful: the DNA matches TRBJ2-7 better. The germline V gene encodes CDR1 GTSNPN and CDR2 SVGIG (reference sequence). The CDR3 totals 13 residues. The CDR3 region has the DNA TGTGCCTGGAGATCGGCTGACTCCTACGAGCAGTACTTC. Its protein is CAWRSADSYEQYF.

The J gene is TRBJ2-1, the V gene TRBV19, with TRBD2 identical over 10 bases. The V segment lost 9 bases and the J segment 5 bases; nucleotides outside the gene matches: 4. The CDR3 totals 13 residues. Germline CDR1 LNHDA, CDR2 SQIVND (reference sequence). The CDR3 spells CASRLAGDNEQFF. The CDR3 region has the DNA TGTGCCAGCCGTCTAGCGGGAGACAATGAGCAGTTCTTC. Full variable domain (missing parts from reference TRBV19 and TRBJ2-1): DGGITQSPKYLFRKEGQNVTLSCEQNLNHDAMYWYRQDPGQGLRLIYYSQIVNDFQKGDIAEGYSVSREKKESFPLTVTSAQKNPTAFYLCASRLAGDNEQFFGPGTRLTVL.

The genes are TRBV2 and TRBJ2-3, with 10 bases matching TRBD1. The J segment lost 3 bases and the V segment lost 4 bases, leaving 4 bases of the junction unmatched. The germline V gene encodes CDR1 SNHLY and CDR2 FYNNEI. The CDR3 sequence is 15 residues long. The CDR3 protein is CASSVRDRGTDTQYF. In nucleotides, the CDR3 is TGTGCCAGCAGTGTTCGGGACAGGGGTACAGATACGCAGTATTTT.

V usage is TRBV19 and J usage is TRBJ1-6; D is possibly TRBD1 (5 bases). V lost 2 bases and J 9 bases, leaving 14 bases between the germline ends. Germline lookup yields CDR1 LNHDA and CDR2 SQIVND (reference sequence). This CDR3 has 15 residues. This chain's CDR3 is CASSISGTGGSPLHF. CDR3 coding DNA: TGTGCCAGTAGTATATCCGGGACTGGGGGTTCACCCCTCCACTTT.